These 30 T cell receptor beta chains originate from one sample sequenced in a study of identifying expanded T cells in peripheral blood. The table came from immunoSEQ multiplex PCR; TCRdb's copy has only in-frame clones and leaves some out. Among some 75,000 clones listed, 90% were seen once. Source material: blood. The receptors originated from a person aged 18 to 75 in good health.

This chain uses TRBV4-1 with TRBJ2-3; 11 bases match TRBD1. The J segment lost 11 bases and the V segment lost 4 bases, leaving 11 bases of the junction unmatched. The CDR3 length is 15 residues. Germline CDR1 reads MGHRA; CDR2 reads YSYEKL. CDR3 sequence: CASSPGQGALRKQYF. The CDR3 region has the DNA TGCGCCAGCAGCCCTGGACAGGGGGCGCTGCGTAAGCAGTATTTT.

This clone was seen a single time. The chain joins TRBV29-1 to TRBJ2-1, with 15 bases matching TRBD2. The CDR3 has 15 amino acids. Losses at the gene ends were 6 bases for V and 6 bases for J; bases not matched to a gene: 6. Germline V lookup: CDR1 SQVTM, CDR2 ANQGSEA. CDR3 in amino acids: CSVGLAGGSPNEQFF. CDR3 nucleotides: TGCAGCGTCGGACTAGCGGGAGGGTCTCCCAATGAGCAGTTCTTC.

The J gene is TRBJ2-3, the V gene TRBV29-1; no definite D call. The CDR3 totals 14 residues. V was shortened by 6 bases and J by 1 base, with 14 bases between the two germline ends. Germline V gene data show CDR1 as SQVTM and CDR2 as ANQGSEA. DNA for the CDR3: TGCAGCGTACGACGGGCCGCCGGCACAGATACGCAGTATTTT. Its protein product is CSVRRAAGTDTQYF.

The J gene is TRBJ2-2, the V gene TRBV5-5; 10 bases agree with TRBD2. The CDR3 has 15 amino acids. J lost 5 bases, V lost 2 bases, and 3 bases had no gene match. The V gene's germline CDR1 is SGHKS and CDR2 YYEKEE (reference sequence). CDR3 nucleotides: TGTGCCAGCAGCTTAAGCGGGAGGGAAACCGGGGAGCTGTTTTTT. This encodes CASSLSGRETGELFF.

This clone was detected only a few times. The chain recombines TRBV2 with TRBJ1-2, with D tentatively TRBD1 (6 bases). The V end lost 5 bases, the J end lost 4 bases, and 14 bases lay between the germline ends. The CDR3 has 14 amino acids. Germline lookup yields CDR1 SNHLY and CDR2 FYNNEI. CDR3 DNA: TGTGCCAGCAGTTCCCTGGACAGACGCTATGGCTACACCTTC. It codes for CASSSLDRRYGYTF. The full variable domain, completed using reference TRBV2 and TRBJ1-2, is EPEVTQTPSHQVTQMGQEVILRCVPISNHLYFYWYRQILGQKVEFLVSFYNNEISEKSEIFDDQFSVERPDGSNFTLKIRSTKLEDSAMYFCASSSLDRRYGYTFGSGTRLTVV.

The CDR3, as DNA: TGTGCCAGCAGCTTAGCCGGCGGGAGCAATCAGCCCCAGCATTTT. This translates into CASSLAGGSNQPQHF. The rearrangement joins TRBV7-6 to TRBJ1-5; D unclear. This CDR3 is built from 15 residues. V was clipped by 0 bases and J by 1 base, with 7 bases between them. Germline assignment: CDR1 SGHVS and CDR2 FNYEAQ.

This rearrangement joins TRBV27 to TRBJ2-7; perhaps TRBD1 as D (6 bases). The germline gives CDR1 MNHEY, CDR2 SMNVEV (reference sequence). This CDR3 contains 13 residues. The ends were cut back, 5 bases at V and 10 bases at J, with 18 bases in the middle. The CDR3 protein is CASSQISGVGQYF. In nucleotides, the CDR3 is TGTGCCAGCAGTCAGATTTCAGGGGTTGGCCAGTACTTC.

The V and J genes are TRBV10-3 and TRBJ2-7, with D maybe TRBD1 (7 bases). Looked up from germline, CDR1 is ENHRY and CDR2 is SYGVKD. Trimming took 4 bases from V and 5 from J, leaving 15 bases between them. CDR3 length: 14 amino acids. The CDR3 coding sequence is TGTGCCATCAGTGTGGGGCAGGGGGGCAACGAGCAGTACTTC. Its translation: CAISVGQGGNEQYF.

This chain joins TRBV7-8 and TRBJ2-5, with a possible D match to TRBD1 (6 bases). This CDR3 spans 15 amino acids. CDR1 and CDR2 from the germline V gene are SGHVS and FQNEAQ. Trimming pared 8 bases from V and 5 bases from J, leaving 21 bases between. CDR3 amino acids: CASCSGVLGRETQYF. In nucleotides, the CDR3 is TGTGCCAGCTGCTCAGGGGTCCTAGGAAGGGAGACCCAGTACTTC.

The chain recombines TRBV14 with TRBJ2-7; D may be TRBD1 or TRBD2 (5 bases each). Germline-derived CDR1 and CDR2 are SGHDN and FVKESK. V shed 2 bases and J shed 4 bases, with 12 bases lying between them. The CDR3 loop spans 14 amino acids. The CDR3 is CASSQYRGPYEQYF. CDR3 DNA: TGTGCCAGCAGCCAATATCGGGGCCCGTACGAGCAGTACTTC.

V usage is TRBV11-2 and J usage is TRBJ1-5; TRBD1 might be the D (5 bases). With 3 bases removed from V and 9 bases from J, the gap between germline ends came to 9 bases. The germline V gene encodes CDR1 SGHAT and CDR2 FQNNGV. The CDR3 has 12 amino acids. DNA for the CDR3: TGTGCCAGCAGCTTTGGGGGACGGCCCCAGCATTTT. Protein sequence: CASSFGGRPQHF.

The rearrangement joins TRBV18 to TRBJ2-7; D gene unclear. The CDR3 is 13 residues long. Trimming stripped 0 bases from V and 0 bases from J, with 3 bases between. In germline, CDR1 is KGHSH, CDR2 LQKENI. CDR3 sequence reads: CASSPPNSYEQYF. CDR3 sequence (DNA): TGTGCCAGCTCACCACCTAACTCCTACGAGCAGTACTTC. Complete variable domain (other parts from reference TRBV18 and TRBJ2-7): NAGVMQNPRHLVRRRGQEARLRCSPMKGHSHVYWYRQLPEEGLKFMVYLQKENIIDESGMPKERFSAEFPKEGPSILRIQQVVRGDSAAYFCASSPPNSYEQYFGPGTRLTVT.

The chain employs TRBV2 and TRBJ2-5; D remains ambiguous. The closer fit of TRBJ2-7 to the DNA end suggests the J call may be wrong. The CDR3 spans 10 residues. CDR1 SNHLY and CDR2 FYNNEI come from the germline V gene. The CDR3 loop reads CASRIREQYF. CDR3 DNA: TGTGCCAGCCGCATCCGCGAGCAGTACTTC.

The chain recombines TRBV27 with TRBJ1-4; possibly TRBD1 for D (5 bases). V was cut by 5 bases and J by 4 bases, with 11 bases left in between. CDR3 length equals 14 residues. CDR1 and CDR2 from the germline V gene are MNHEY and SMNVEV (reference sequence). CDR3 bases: TGTGCCAGCAGTCCTGACAGCTATAATGAAAAACTGTTTTTT. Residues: CASSPDSYNEKLFF.

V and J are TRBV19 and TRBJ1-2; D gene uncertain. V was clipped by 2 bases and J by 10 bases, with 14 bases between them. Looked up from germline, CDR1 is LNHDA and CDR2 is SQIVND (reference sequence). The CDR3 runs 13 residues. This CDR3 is CASSINAGNDYTF. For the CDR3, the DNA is TGTGCCAGTAGTATAAATGCAGGAAACGACTACACCTTC.

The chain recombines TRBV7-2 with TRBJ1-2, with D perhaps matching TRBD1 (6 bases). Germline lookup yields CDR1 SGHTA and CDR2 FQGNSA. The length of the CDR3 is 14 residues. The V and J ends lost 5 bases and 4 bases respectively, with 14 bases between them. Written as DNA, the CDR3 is TGTGCCAGCAGCATTGGACAGAAGGTCTATGGCTACACCTTC. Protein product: CASSIGQKVYGYTF.

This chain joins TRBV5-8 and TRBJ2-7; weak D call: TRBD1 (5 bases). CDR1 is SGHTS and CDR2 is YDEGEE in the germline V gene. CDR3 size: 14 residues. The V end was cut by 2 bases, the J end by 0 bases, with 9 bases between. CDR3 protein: CASSLRGISYEQYF. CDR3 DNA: TGTGCCAGCAGCTTAAGGGGCATCTCCTACGAGCAGTACTTC.

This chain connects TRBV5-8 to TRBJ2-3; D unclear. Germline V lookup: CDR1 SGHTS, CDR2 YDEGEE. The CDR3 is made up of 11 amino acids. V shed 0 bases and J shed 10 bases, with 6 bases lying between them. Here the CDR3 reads CASSLGDAQYF. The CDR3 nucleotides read TGTGCCAGCAGCTTGGGGGATGCGCAGTATTTT.

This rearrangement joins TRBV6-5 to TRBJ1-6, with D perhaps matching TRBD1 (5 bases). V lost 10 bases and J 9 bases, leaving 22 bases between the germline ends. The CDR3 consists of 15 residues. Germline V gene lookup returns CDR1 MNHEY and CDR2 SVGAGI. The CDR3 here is CATRPPGHKSSPLHF. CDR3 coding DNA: TGTGCCACCAGGCCCCCCGGACATAAGTCTTCACCCCTCCACTTT.

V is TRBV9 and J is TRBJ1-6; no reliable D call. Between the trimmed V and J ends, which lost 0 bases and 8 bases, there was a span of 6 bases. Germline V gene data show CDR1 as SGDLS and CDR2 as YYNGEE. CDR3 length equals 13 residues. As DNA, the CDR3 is TGTGCCAGCAGCGTAGATAGCTATTCACCCCTCCACTTT. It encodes CASSVDSYSPLHF.

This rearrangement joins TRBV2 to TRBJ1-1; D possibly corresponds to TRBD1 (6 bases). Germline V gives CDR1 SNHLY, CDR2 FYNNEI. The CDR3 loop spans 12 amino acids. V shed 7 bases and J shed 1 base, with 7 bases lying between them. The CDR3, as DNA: TGTGCCAGCAAGGGGGGGAACACTGAAGCTTTCTTT. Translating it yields CASKGGNTEAFF.

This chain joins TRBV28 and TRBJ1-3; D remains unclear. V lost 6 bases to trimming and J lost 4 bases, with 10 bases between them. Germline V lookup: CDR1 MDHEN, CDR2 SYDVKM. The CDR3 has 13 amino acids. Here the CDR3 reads CASRGWEGNTIYF. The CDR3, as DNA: TGTGCCAGCAGGGGCTGGGAGGGAAACACCATATATTTT.

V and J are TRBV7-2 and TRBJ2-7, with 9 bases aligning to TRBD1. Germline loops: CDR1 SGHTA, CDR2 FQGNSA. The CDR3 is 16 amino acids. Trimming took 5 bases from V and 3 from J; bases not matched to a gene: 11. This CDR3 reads CASSGDRAFFNYEQYF. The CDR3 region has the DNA TGTGCCAGCAGCGGGGACAGGGCCTTCTTCAACTACGAGCAGTACTTC.

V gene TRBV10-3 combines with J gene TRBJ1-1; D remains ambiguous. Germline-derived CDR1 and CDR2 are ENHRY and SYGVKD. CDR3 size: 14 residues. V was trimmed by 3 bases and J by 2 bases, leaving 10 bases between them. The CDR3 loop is CAISDNTRNTEAFF. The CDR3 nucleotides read TGTGCCATCAGTGATAACACCCGAAACACTGAAGCTTTCTTT.

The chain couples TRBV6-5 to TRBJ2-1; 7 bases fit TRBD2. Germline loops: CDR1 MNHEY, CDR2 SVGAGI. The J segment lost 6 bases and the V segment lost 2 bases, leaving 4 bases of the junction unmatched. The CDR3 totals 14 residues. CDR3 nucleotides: TGTGCCAGCAGTTACAGGGCTAGCGGCAATGAGCAGTTCTTC. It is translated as CASSYRASGNEQFF.

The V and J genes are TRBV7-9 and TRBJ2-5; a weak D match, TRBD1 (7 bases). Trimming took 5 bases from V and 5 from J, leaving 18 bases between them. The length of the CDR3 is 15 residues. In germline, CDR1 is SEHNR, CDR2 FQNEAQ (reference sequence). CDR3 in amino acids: CASSAAQGGRETQYF. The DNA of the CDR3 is TGTGCCAGCAGCGCGGCCCAGGGGGGACGTGAGACCCAGTACTTC.

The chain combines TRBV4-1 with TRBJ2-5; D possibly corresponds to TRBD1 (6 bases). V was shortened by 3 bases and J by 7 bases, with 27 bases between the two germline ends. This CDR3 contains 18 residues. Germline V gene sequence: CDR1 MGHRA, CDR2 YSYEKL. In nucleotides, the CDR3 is TGCGCCAGCAGCCACAACACCCCGGCAGCAGGGGTGGCGGGGACCCAGTACTTC. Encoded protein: CASSHNTPAAGVAGTQYF.

This CDR3 is CASSLVGVVNEKLFF. The CDR3 DNA reads TGCGCCAGCAGCTTGGTCGGGGTAGTGAATGAAAAACTGTTTTTT. V is TRBV5-1 and J is TRBJ1-4; D is unclear. Germline CDR1 reads SGHRS; CDR2 reads YFSETQ. V dropped 0 bases and J dropped 5 bases, with 11 bases sitting between them. The CDR3 is made up of 15 amino acids.

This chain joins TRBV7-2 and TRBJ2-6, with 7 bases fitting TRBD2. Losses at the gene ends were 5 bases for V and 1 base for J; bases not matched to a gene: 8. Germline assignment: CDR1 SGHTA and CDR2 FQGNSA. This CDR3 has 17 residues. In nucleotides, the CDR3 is TGTGCCAGCAGCCCTGAAACCGGGGGGTCTGGGGCCAACGTCCTGACTTTC. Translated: CASSPETGGSGANVLTF.

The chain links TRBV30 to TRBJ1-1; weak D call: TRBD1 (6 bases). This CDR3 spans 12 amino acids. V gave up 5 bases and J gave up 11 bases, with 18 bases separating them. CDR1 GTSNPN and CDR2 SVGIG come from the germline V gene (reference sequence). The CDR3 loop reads CAWGGRRSGAFF. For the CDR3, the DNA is TGTGCCTGGGGGGGGCGGCGGTCCGGGGCTTTCTTT.